This TCR beta chain derives from a study of T-cell memory formation after mild COVID-19 (dated by TCRdb to the early 2020s). Some background on the complete study: TCR sequence clusters from the two donors were found to be largely donor specific. T-cell clones expanding and contracting after mild COVID-19 in two donors were tracked by longitudinal TCRalpha and TCRbeta repertoire sequencing. The cohort was made up of two young adult volunteers, one female and one male, who were previously healthy. Summary of the overall study and its limitations: Contracting CD4+ clones were located mainly in the CM and EM memory subsets, whereas CD8+ clones were found to be enriched in EMRA. From day 15 to 85, contracting clones showed balanced CD4/CD8 phenotypes, whereas a second wave of clones that expanded from day 15 to 37 leaned towards CD4+. Whether the second-wave clones peaking on day 37 were SARS-CoV-2 specific was not confirmed. Some responding clones were found in pre-infection memory, which suggests that pre-existing cross-reactive memory T cells took part in the SARS-CoV-2 response. Only a couple of mild cases were covered in the study, and larger cohorts including severe cases with pre-infection samples were considered necessary.

These reads were obtained on an Illumina NovaSeq 6000. TCRalpha and TCRbeta cDNA libraries were constructed by 5'RACE with constant-segment primers, with sample barcodes and unique molecular identifiers being introduced. RNA was extracted from every sample with Trizol reagent. Amplification of the libraries took two PCR steps, and the second step added a second sample barcode plus Illumina TruSeq adapters. Libraries were sequenced on an Illumina NovaSeq with 2 x 150 bp paired-end reads. As for the original processing: Reads were demultiplexed and collapsed into UMI-guided consensus sequences with migec v1.2.7. Using mixcr v2.1.11, the UMI consensuses were aligned to TRA and TRB V and J templates and assembled into clonotypes. A clonotype was counted as expanded or contracted only if both edgeR and NoisET called the change significant, with noise models trained on biological replicates. For edgeR calls, a false discovery rate-adjusted p below 0.01 and a log2 fold-change threshold of 1 were applied. As an exploratory analysis of dynamics, max-normalized trajectories of the 1000 most abundant clonotypes were examined by PCA with hierarchical clustering. Each responding clone was given a CD4 or CD8 phenotype based on the CD4+ and CD8+ repertoires, which had been sequenced separately. TCRdb trimmed public reads at Q25 via fastp, called clones via MiXCR and kept in-frame beta chains. Merged by CDR3 protein, the rows form single entries marked with the most common genes and DNA. TCRdb, not the authors, supplied the V and J calls. The sample yields hundreds of thousands of distinct CDR3 sequences; 25% to 30% were counted once. The ten most abundant clones make up about 13% of the sample.

The CDR3 starts with the cysteine, ends with the phenylalanine, and has 15 residues. Of the read, only the CDR3 DNA is kept; its 45 bases are in frame from base 1. The CDR1 and CDR2 encoded by the germline V gene are LGHNA and YNFKEQ. At the junction V is shortened by 1 base and J by 4 bases, with 12 bases in between. Worth noting for this clonotype: Its antigen has not been determined. Base qualities are missing; no much larger clone stands one base away.

Ficoll-Paque density gradient centrifugation was used to isolate PBMCs. The sequenced sample was PBMCs or a T cell subset sorted from them (not recorded which). The source of this sequence is an adult woman who had mild COVID-19 (a few samples of this study predate the infection). The sample titles of this study are shuffled in the database, so cell type and time point are left out; the donor was told from shared clones. The V gene is TRBV4-2 and the J gene is TRBJ2-3; a tentative D match to TRBD1 spans 6 bases. The base sequence is TGTGCCAGCAGCCAAGTCCAGGGGAGCGCAGATACGCAGTATTTT. This codes for CASSQVQGSADTQYF.